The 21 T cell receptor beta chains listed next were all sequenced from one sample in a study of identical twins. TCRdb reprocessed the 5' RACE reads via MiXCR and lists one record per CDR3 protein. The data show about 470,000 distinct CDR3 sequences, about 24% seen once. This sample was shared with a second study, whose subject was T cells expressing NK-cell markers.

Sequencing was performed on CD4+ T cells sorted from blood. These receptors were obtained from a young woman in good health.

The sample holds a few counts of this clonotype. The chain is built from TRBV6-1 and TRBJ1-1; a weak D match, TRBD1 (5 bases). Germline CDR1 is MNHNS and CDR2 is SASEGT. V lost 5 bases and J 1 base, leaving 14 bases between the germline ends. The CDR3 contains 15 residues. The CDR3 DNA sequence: TGTGCCAGCAGTCGGGGCGCCCAGAGGAACACTGAAGCTTTCTTT. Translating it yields CASSRGAQRNTEAFF.

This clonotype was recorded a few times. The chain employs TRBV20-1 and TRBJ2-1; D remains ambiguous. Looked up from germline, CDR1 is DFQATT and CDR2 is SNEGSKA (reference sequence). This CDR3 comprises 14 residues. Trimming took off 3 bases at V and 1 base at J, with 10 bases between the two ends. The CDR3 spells CSASYRNSYNEQFF. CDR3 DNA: TGCAGTGCTAGTTACCGGAATTCCTACAATGAGCAGTTCTTC.

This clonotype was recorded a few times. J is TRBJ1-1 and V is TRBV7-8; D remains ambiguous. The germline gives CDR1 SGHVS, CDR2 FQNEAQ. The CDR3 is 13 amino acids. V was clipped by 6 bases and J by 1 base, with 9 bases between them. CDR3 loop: CASREDGNTEAFF. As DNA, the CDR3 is TGTGCCAGCAGGGAGGACGGGAACACTGAAGCTTTCTTT.

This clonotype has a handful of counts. CDR3 nucleotide sequence: TGCGCCAGCAGCCAAGATCAGATAAGCACAGATACGCAGTATTTT. Protein: CASSQDQISTDTQYF. The chain employs TRBV4-1 and TRBJ2-3; D uncertain. The CDR3 consists of 15 residues. The germline V gene encodes CDR1 MGHRA and CDR2 YSYEKL. The V end was cut by 0 bases, the J end by 0 bases, with 7 bases between.

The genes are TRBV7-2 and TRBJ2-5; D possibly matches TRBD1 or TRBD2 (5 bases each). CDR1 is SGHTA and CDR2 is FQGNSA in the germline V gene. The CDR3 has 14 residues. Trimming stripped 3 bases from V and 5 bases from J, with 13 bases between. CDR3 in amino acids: CASSFRPWGETQYF. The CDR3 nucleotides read TGTGCCAGCAGCTTCCGTCCATGGGGGGAGACCCAGTACTTC.

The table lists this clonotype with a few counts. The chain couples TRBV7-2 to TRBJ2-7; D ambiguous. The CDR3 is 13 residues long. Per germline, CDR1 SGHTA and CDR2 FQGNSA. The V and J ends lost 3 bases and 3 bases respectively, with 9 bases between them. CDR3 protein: CASSFSRLYEQYF. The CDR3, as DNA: TGTGCCAGCAGCTTCAGTAGACTCTACGAGCAGTACTTC.

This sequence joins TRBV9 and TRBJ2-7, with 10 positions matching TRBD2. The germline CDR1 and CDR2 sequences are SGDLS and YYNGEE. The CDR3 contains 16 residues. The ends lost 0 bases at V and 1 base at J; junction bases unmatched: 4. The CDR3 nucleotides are TGTGCCAGCAGCGTAGGAATTAGCGGGAGGTCCTACGAGCAGTACTTC. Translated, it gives CASSVGISGRSYEQYF.

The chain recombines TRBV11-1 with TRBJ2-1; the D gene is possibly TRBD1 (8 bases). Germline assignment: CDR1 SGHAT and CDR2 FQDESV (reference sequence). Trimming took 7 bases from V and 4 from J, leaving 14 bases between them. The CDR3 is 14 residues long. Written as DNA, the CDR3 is TGTGCCAGCAAGCGGGACAGGAGTTACAATGAGCAGTTCTTC. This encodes CASKRDRSYNEQFF.

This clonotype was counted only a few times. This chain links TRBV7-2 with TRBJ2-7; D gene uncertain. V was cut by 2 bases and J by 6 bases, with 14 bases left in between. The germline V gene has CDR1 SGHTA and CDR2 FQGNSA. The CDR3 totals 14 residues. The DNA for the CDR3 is TGTGCCAGCAGCTTAACCGGGTCCCTCGCCGAGCAGTACTTC. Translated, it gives CASSLTGSLAEQYF. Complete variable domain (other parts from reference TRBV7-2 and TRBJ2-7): GAGVSQSPSNKVTEKGKDVELRCDPISGHTALYWYRQSLGQGLEFLIYFQGNSAPDKSGLPSDRFSAERTGGSVSTLTIQRTQQEDSAVYLCASSLTGSLAEQYFGPGTRLTVT.

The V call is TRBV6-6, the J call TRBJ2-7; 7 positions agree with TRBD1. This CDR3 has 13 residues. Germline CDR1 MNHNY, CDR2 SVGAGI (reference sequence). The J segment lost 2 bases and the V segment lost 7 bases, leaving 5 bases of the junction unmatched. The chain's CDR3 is CASNRDSAYEQYF. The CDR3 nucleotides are TGTGCCAGCAACCGGGACAGCGCCTACGAGCAGTACTTC.

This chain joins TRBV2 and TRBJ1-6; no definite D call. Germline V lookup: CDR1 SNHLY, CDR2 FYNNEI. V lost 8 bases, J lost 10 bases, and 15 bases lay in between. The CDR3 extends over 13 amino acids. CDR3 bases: TGTGCCAGCGAGTACCGGGCGTCATCACCCCTCCACTTT. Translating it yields CASEYRASSPLHF.

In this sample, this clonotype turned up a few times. The CDR3 DNA is TGCAGCGTCGTTCTCCCCCCGGGGAGAGGGGACTATGGCTACACCTTC. Its protein is CSVVLPPGRGDYGYTF. The gene calls are TRBV29-1 and TRBJ1-2, with TRBD1 as a possible D gene (5 bases). This CDR3 has 16 amino acids. Trimming pared 6 bases from V and 3 bases from J, leaving 23 bases between. Per the germline V gene, CDR1 is SQVTM and CDR2 is ANQGSEA.

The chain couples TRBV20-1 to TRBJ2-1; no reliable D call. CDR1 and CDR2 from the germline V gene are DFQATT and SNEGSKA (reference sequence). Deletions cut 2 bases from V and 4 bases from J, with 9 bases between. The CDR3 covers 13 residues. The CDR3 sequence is CSARNVLYNEQFF. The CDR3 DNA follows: TGCAGTGCTAGAAATGTCCTGTACAATGAGCAGTTCTTC.

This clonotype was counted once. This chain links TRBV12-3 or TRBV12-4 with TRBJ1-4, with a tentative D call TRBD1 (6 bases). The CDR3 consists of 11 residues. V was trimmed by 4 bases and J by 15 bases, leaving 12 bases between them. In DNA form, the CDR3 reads TGTGCCAGCAGTTACAGGGACCGAGTGTTTTTT. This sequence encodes CASSYRDRVFF.

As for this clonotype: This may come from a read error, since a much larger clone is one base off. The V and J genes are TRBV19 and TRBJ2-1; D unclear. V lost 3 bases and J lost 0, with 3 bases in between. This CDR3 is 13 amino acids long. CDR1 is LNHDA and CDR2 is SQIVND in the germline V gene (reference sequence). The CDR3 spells CASSITSYNEQFF. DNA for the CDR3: TGTGCCAGTAGTATCACCTCCTACAATGAGCAGTTCTTC.

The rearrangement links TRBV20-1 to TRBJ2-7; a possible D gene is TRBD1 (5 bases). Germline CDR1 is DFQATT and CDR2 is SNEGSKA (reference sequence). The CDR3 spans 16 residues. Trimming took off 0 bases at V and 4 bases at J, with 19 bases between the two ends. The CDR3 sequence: CSARDESKGRGYEQYF. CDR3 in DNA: TGCAGTGCTAGAGATGAATCAAAGGGGCGCGGATACGAGCAGTACTTC.

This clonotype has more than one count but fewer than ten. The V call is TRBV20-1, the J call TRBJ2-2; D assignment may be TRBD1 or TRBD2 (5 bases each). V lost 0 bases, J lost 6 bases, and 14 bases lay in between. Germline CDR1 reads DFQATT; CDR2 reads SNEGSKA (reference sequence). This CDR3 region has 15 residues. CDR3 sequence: CSARDRRGAAGELFF. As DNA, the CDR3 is TGCAGTGCTAGAGATCGGAGAGGGGCGGCCGGGGAGCTGTTTTTT.

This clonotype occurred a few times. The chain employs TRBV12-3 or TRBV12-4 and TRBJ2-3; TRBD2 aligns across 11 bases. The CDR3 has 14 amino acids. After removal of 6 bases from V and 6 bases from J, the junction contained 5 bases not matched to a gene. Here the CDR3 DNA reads TGTGCCAGCAGACTAGCGGGAGACGGGGATACGCAGTATTTT. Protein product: CASRLAGDGDTQYF.

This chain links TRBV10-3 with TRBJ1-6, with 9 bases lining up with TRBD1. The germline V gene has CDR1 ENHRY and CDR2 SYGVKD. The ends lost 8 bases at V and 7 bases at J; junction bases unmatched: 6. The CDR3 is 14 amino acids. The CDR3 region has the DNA TGTGCCATCGCCGGGACAGGGAGCAATTCACCCCTCCACTTT. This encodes CAIAGTGSNSPLHF.

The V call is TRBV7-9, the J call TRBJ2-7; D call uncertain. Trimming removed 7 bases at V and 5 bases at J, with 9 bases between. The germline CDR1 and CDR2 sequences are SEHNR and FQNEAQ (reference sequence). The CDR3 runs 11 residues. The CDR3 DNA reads TGTGCCAGCACCCCAATGAACGAGCAGTACTTC. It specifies CASTPMNEQYF.

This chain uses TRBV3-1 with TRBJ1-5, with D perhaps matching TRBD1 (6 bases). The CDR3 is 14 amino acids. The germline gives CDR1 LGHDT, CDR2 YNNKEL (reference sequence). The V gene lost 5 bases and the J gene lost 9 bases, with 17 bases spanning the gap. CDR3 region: CASSSRDKVGPQHF. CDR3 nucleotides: TGTGCCAGCAGCTCCAGGGACAAGGTAGGGCCCCAGCATTTT.